A single sample is the source of the 8 T cell receptor beta chains below, sequenced in a study of blood T cell repertoires in COVID-19. Using immunoSEQ multiplex PCR, the repertoire was profiled, and TCRdb retains in-frame clones only, with some absent. The table has about 150,000 clones, 85% to 90% seen once; the top ten hold 2% to 2.5%. The sample comprised peripheral blood. The receptors come from a human donor in a cohort sampled during active COVID-19.

The rearrangement uses TRBV30 and TRBJ1-4, with 8 bases lining up with TRBD1. CDR1 and CDR2 from the germline V gene are GTSNPN and SVGIG (reference sequence). The CDR3 is 15 residues long. Trimming cost V 2 bases and J 6 bases; bases outside gene matches: 8. The CDR3 here is CAWSPPTGVDEKLFF. CDR3 nucleotide sequence: TGTGCCTGGAGTCCCCCGACAGGGGTCGATGAAAAACTGTTTTTT.

This sequence joins TRBV27 and TRBJ2-1, with TRBD2 matching 10 bases. Germline CDR1 is MNHEY and CDR2 is SMNVEV (reference sequence). The CDR3 extends over 17 amino acids. V shed 4 bases, J shed 8 bases, and the junction held 14 bases outside the gene matches. CDR3 in amino acids: CASSSNVAGGPSDEQFF. The DNA for the CDR3 is TGTGCCAGCAGTTCAAACGTAGCGGGGGGCCCCTCTGATGAGCAGTTCTTC.

The rearrangement uses TRBV18 and TRBJ2-2, with 7 bases that match TRBD2. The CDR3 covers 16 residues. Germline V gene sequence: CDR1 KGHSH, CDR2 LQKENI. The junction had 2 bases not matched to a gene; V was cut back by 0 bases and J by 1 base. CDR3 nucleotides: TGTGCCAGCTCACCACCGGCTAGCGGGAACACCGGGGAGCTGTTTTTT. Translation gives CASSPPASGNTGELFF.

The chain has TRBV5-1 and TRBJ2-5; D may be TRBD1 (5 bases). V dropped 0 bases and J dropped 3 bases, with 12 bases sitting between them. The CDR3 sequence is 15 residues long. From germline, CDR1 is SGHRS and CDR2 YFSETQ. CDR3 bases: TGCGCCAGCAGCTTGGCTCCAGGGTTAGAAGAGACCCAGTACTTC. Translation gives CASSLAPGLEETQYF. Full variable domain (missing parts from reference TRBV5-1 and TRBJ2-5): KAGVTQTPRYLIKTRGQQVTLSCSPISGHRSVSWYQQTPGQGLQFLFEYFSETQRNKGNFPGRFSGRQFSNSRSEMNVSTLELGDSALYLCASSLAPGLEETQYFGPGTRLLVL.

The chain carries TRBV7-3 and TRBJ1-1, with TRBD1 matching 8 bases. The CDR3 runs 14 residues. V gave up 3 bases and J gave up 5 bases; unmatched junction bases: 5. The germline V gene encodes CDR1 SGHTA and CDR2 FQGTGA. The CDR3 coding sequence is TGTGCCAGCAGCTTCCAGACAGGGGATACTGAAGCTTTCTTT. As protein: CASSFQTGDTEAFF. Complete variable domain (other parts from reference TRBV7-3 and TRBJ1-1): GAGVSQTPSNKVTEKGKYVELRCDPISGHTALYWYRQSLGQGPEFLIYFQGTGAADDSGLPNDRFFAVRPEGSVSTLKIQRTERGDSAVYLCASSFQTGDTEAFFGQGTRLTVV.

The chain is built from TRBV9 and TRBJ1-5; D unresolved. CDR1 SGDLS and CDR2 YYNGEE come from the germline V gene. CDR3 length equals 14 residues. Trimming took 2 bases from V and 1 from J, leaving 7 bases between them. This CDR3 reads CASSVGVSNQPQHF. CDR3 DNA sequence: TGTGCCAGCAGCGTCGGTGTGAGCAATCAGCCCCAGCATTTT.

The chain employs TRBV9 and TRBJ2-3; a possible D gene is TRBD2 (7 bases). CDR3 length: 15 residues. Between the trimmed V and J ends, which lost 5 bases and 3 bases, there was a span of 16 bases. CDR1 and CDR2 (germline): SGDLS, YYNGEE. DNA for the CDR3: TGTGCCAGCAGTGGGTCGGGGGGCCAAACAGATACGCAGTATTTT. Translation: CASSGSGGQTDTQYF.

This clone turned up a few times. CDR3 sequence reads: CASILTGVYGYTF. In DNA form, the CDR3 reads TGTGCCAGCATTCTGACAGGAGTTTATGGCTACACCTTC. The chain employs TRBV2 and TRBJ1-2; TRBD1 might be the D (6 bases). The CDR3 is 13 amino acids. Germline-derived CDR1 and CDR2 are SNHLY and FYNNEI. Trimming took off 7 bases at V and 5 bases at J, with 14 bases between the two ends.